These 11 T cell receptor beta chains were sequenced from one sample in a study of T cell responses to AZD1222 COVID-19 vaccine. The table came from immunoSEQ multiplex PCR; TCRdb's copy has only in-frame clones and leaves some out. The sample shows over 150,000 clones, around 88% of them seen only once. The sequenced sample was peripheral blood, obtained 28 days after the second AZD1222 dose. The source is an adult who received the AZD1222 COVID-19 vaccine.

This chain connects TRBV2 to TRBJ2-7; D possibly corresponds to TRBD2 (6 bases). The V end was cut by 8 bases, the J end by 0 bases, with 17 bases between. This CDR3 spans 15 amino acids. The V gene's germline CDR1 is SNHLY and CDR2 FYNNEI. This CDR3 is CASGGEERFSYEQYF. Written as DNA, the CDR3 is TGTGCCAGCGGTGGGGAGGAGAGATTCTCCTACGAGCAGTACTTC.

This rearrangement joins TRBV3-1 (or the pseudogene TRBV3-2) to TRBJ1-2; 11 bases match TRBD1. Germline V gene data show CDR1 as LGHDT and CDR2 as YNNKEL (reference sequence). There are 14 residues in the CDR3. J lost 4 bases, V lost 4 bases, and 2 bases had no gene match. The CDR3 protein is CASSRDRGIYGYTF. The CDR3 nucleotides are TGTGCCAGCAGCCGGGACAGGGGGATCTATGGCTACACCTTC.

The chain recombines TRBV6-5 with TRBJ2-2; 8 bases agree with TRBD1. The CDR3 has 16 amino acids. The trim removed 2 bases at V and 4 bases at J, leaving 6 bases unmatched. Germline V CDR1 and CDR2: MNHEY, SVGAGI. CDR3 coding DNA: TGTGCCAGCAGTTACCCCAGGACAGGGCTCACCGGGGAGCTGTTTTTT. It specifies CASSYPRTGLTGELFF.

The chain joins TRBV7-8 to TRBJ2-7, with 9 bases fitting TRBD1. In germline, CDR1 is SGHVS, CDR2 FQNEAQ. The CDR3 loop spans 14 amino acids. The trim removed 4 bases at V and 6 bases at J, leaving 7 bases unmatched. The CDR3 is CASSSQQGAAEQYF. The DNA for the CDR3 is TGTGCCAGCAGCTCACAACAGGGGGCGGCCGAGCAGTACTTC. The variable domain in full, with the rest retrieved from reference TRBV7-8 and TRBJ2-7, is GAGVSQSPRYKVAKRGQDVALRCDPISGHVSLFWYQQALGQGPEFLTYFQNEAQLDKSGLPSDRFFAERPEGSVSTLKIQRTQQEDSAVYLCASSSQQGAAEQYFGPGTRLTVT.

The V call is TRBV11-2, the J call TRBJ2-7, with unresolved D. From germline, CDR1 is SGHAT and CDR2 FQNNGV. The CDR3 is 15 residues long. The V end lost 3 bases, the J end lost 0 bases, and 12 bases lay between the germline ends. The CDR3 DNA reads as TGTGCCAGCAGCTTTACCCCGGTCATCTCCTACGAGCAGTACTTC. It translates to CASSFTPVISYEQYF.

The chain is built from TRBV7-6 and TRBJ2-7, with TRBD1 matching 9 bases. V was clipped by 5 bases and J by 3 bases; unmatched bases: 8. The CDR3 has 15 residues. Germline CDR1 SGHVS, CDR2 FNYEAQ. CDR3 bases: TGTGCCAGCAGCGTCACAGGGGGCGCGGACTACGAGCAGTACTTC. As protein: CASSVTGGADYEQYF.

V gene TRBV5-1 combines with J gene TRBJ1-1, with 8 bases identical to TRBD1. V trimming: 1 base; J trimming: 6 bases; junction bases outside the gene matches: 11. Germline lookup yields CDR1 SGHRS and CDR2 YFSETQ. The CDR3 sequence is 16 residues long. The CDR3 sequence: CASSLPKGQGNAEAFF. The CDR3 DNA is TGCGCCAGCAGCTTGCCAAAAGGACAGGGTAACGCTGAAGCTTTCTTT.

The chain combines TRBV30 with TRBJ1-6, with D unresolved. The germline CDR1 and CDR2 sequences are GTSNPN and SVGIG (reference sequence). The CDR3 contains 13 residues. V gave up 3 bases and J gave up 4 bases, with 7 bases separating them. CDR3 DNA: TGTGCCTGGAGCACAGATTATAATTCACCCCTCCACTTT. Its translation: CAWSTDYNSPLHF.

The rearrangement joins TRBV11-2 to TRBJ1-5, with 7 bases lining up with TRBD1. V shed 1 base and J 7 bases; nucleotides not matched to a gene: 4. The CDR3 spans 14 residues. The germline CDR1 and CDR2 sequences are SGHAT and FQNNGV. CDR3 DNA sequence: TGTGCCAGCAGCTTAGCGTCAGGGGGGCAGCCCCAGCATTTT. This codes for CASSLASGGQPQHF. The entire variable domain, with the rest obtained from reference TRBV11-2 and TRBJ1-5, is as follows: EAGVAQSPRYKIIEKRQSVAFWCNPISGHATLYWYQQILGQGPKLLIQFQNNGVVDDSQLPKDRFSAERLKGVDSTLKIQPAKLEDSAVYLCASSLASGGQPQHFGDGTRLSIL.

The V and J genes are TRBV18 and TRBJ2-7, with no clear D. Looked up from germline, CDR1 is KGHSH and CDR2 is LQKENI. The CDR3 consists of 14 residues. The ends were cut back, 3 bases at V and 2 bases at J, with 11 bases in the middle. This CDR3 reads CASSPMGGAYEQYF. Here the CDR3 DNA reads TGTGCCAGCTCACCCATGGGTGGGGCCTACGAGCAGTACTTC.

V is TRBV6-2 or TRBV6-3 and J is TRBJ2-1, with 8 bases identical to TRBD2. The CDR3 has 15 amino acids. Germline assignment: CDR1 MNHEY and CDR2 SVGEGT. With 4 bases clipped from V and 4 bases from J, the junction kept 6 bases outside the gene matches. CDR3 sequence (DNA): TGTGCCAGCAGTTCGAGCGGGGGACCATACAATGAGCAGTTCTTC. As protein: CASSSSGGPYNEQFF.